The present T cell receptor (beta chain) was sequenced within a study of OX40 agonist ivuxolimab in advanced cancers. Across the study: Mean age around 60 years, range roughly 23 to 79; 82.7% male.

Assay used: immunoSEQ multiplex PCR; TCRdb lists only in-frame clones, some missing. In the table there are about 100,000 clones, around 96% of which are singletons. The germline CDR1 and CDR2 sequences are MNHEY and SMNVEV (reference sequence). This CDR3 region has 15 residues. V was shortened by 5 bases and J by 3 bases, with 16 bases between the two germline ends. Peripheral blood came from all dose cohorts at three timepoints. This specimen was CD4+ or CD8+ T cells sorted from blood, taken in a trial of the OX40 agonist ivuxolimab. The chain is built from TRBV27 and TRBJ1-1; TRBD1 might be the D (5 bases). The receptor was derived from an adult with an advanced solid tumor such as melanoma, head and neck, liver or kidney cancer. The CDR3 loop is CASSPYMGLYTEAFF. CDR3 DNA sequence: TGTGCCAGCAGTCCCTACATGGGACTTTACACTGAAGCTTTCTTT.